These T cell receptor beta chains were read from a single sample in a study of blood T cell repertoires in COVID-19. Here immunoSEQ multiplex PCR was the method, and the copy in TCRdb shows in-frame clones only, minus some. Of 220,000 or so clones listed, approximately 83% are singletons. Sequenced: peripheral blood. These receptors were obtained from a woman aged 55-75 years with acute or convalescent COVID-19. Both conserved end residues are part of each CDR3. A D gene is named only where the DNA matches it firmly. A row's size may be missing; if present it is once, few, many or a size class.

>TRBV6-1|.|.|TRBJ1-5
TGTGCCAGCAGTGAACGGGGGGATAGCAATCAGCCCCAGCATTTT
CASSERGDSNQPQHF
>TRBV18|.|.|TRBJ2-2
TGTGCCAGCTCACCACCCGTTCGCGCGAACACCGGGGAGCTGTTTTTT
CASSPPVRANTGELFF
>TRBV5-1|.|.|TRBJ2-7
TGCGCCAGCAGCTTAGACAGAGCCTACGAGCAGTACTTC
CASSLDRAYEQYF
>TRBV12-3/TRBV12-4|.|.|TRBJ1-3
TGTGCCAGCAGTTTCCCGAACACCATATATTTT
CASSFPNTIYF
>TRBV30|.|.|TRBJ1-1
TGTGCCTGGAGTTTAGGACAAATGAACACTGAAGCTTTCTTT
CAWSLGQMNTEAFF
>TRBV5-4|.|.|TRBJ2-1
TGTGCCAGCCCTGGGGGGTCCTACAATGAGCAGTTCTTC
CASPGGSYNEQFF
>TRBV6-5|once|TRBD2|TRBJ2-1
TGTGCCACCCGGCCGGGACTAGCGTGGAATGAGCAGTTCTTC
CATRPGLAWNEQFF
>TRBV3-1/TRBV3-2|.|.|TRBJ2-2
TGTGCCAGCAGCCACAAAGAAGGGACATTAGATACCGGGGAGCTGTTTTTT
CASSHKEGTLDTGELFF
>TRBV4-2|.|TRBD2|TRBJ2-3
TGTGCCAGCAGACTAGCGGGGGGGCCCACGGGCACAGATACGCAGTATTTT
CASRLAGGPTGTDTQYF
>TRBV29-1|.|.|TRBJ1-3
TGCAGCTTCTTGGTGGGGGGGCCAGGCTCTGGAAACACCATATATTTT
CSFLVGGPGSGNTIYF
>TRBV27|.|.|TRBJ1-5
TGTGCCAGCAGCCTCAGTGTACTAATGGGTCAGCCCCAGCATTTT
CASSLSVLMGQPQHF
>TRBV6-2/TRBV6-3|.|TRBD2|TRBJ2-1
TGTGCCAGCAGTAGATGGCCGGCTAGCGGGGGGGCGAATGAGCAGTTCTTC
CASSRWPASGGANEQFF
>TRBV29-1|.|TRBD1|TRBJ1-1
TGCAGCGCCAAGACAGGGGGAGACACTGAAGCTTTCTTT
CSAKTGGDTEAFF
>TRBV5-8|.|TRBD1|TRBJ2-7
TGTGCCAGCAGACGACAGGGTCTCCTCTCCTACGAGCAGTACTTC
CASRRQGLLSYEQYF
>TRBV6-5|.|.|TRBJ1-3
TGTGCCAGCAACAAACCGGGGTCTGGAAACACCATATATTTT
CASNKPGSGNTIYF
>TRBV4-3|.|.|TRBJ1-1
TGCGCCAGCAGCCTCCAACCAGGGGATTACTCTGAAGCTTTCTTT
CASSLQPGDYSEAFF
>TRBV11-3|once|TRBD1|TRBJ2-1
TGTGCCAGCAGCCAAAAAAAGACAGGGGAGCAGTTCTTC
CASSQKKTGEQFF
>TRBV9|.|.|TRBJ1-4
TGTGCCAGCAGCGTCTCTTCATTGGGGGGTAGACTGTTTTTT
CASSVSSLGGRLFF
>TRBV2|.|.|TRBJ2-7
TGTGCCAGCAGTGAACAGGCCTACGAGCAGTACTTC
CASSEQAYEQYF
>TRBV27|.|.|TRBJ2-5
TGTGCCAGCAGTTTTTCCCCGCCTACTAGTACGGAGACCCAGTACTTC
CASSFSPPTSTETQYF
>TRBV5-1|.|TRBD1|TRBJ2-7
TGCGCCAGCAGCTTGGCTACAGGGGCTGAGGAGCAGTACTTC
CASSLATGAEEQYF
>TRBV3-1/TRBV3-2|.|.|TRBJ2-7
TGTGCCAGCAGCCAAGTGACGGGGTTCAACGAGCAGTACTTC
CASSQVTGFNEQYF
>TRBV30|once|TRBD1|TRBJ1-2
TGTGCCTGGAGTGTCAACAGGGGTAACGGCTACACCTTC
CAWSVNRGNGYTF
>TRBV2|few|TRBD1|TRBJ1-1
TGTGCCAGCAGAGACCGGGACAGGGAGATTTTCGAAGCTTTCTTT
CASRDRDREIFEAFF
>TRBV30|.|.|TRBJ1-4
TGTGCCTGGAGCAGACAACGTAATGAAAAACTGTTTTTT
CAWSRQRNEKLFF
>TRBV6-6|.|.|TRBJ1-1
TGTGCCAGCAGTTCACACCTGACAGGCGTGAACACTGAAGCTTTCTTT
CASSSHLTGVNTEAFF
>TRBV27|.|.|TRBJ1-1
TGTGCCAGCAGTTTTCAGGGGAGGGATAAAGCTTTCTTT
CASSFQGRDKAFF
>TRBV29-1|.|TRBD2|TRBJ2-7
TGCAGCGCCGGAGGTCTAGCGGCCGAGCAGTACTTC
CSAGGLAAEQYF
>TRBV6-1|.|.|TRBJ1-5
TGTGCCAGCAGTGAACGGGAAGGTGTTCAGCCCCAGCATTTT
CASSEREGVQPQHF
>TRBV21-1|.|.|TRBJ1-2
TGTGCCAGCAGCAAAGAGGGTGGACACGGGCTAGATAACTATGGCTACACCTTC
CASSKEGGHGLDNYGYTF
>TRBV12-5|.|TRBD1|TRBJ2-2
TGTGCTAGTGGCCAACAGGGGACCGGGGAGCTGTTTTTT
CASGQQGTGELFF
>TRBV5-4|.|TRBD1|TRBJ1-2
TGTGCCAGCAGCTTGGTATTGGACAGGGGAGGCTACACCTTC
CASSLVLDRGGYTF
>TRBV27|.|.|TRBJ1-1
TGTGCCAGCAGTCCTCACATGAACACTGAAGCTTTCTTT
CASSPHMNTEAFF
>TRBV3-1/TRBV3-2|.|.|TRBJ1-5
TGTGCCAGCAGCCAAGTACAGGGACGAAATCAGCCCCAGCATTTT
CASSQVQGRNQPQHF
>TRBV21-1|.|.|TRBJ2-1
TGTGCCAGTCGAGGGACTAGAGCCCACAATGAGCAGTTCTTC
CASRGTRAHNEQFF
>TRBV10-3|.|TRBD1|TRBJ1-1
TGTGCCATCAGCGAACAGGGGTTGAACACTGAAGCTTTCTTT
CAISEQGLNTEAFF
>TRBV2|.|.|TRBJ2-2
TGTGCCAGCAGTGAACTTTTCGACAGCAGCACCGGGGAGCTGTTTTTT
CASSELFDSSTGELFF
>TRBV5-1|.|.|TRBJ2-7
TGCGCCAGCAGCTTGGTGCAGGGGAACGAGCAGTACTTC
CASSLVQGNEQYF
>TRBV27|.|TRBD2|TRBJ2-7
TGTGCCAGCAGGAAGCGGGGGGGCTCCTACGAGCAGTACTTC
CASRKRGGSYEQYF
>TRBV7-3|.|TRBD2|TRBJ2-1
TGTGCCAGCAGCCCCGGGACTAGCGGACAGCAGTTCTTC
CASSPGTSGQQFF